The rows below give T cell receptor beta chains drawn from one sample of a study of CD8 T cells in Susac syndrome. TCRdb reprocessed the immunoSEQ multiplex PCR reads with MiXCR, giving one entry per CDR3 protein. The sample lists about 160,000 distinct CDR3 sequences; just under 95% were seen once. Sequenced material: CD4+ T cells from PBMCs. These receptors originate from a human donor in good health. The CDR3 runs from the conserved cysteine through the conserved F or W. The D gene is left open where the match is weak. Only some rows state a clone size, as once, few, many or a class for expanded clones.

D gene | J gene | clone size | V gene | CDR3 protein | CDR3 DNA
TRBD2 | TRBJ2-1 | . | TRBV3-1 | CASSPGLAFEQFF | TGTGCCAGCAGCCCGGGACTAGCGTTCGAGCAGTTCTTC
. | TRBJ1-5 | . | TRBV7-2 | CASSLEGFGTQHF | TGTGCCAGCAGCTTAGAGGGGTTTGGGACCCAGCATTTT
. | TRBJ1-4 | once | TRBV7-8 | CASSLDRQSEKLFF | TGTGCCAGCAGCTTAGATCGGCAAAGTGAAAAACTGTTTTTT
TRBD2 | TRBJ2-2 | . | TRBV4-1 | CASSQDQGLAGLNTGELFF | TGCGCCAGCAGCCAAGATCAGGGACTAGCGGGGCTAAACACCGGGGAGCTGTTTTTT
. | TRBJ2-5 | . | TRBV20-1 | CSALGRETQYF | TGCAGTGCCCTCGGGCGGGAGACCCAGTACTTC
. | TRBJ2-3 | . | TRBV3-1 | CASSQEHPGSITDTQYF | TGTGCCAGCAGCCAAGAACATCCAGGGAGCATCACAGATACGCAGTATTTT
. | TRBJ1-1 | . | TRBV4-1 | CASSRELGTEAFF | TGCGCCAGCAGCCGCGAACTTGGCACTGAAGCTTTCTTT
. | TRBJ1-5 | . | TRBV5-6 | CASSSISNSNQPQHF | TGTGCCAGCAGCTCGATATCAAATAGCAATCAGCCCCAGCATTTT
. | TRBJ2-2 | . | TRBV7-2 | CASSLVGGAITGELFF | TGTGCCAGCAGCTTAGTAGGCGGGGCGATCACCGGGGAGCTGTTTTTT
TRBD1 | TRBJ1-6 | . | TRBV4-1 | CASSQEEQGGYSPLHF | TGCGCCAGCAGCCAAGAGGAACAGGGGGGTTATTCACCCCTCCACTTT
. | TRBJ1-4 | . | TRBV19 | CASSSRNEKLFF | TGTGCCAGTAGTTCTCGAAATGAAAAACTGTTTTTT
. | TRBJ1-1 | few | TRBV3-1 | CASSQFPTGNTEAFF | TGTGCCAGCAGCCAATTCCCCACAGGGAACACTGAAGCTTTCTTT
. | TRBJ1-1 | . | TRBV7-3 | CASSTVPNTEAFF | TGTGCCAGCAGCACAGTACCTAACACTGAAGCTTTCTTT
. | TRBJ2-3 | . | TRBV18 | CASSPPVRTDTQYF | TGTGCCAGCTCACCACCGGTAAGGACAGATACGCAGTATTTT
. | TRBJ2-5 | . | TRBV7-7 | CASSLDLRETQYF | TGTGCCAGCAGCTTAGACTTACGGGAGACCCAGTACTTC
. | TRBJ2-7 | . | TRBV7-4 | CASSCGSSYEQYF | TGTGCCAGCAGTTGCGGGTCCTCCTACGAGCAGTACTTC
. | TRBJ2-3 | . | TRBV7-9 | CASSLWGTSSTDTQYF | TGTGCCAGCAGCTTATGGGGGACATCGAGCACAGATACGCAGTATTTT
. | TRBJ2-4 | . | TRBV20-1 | CSARAPWGGLDIQYF | TGCAGTGCTAGAGCCCCATGGGGCGGCTTAGACATTCAGTACTTC
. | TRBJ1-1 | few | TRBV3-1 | CASSQRVNTEAFF | TGTGCCAGCAGCCAGAGGGTGAACACTGAAGCTTTCTTT
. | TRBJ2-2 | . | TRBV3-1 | CASSQGALTGELFF | TGTGCCAGCAGCCAGGGGGCCCTCACCGGGGAGCTGTTTTTT